The sequence of this T cell receptor (beta chain) was determined in a study of blood T cell repertoires in COVID-19. Study at large: COVID-19 samples collected from the United States, Italy and Spain covered acute and convalescent phases. Sources were T cells, B-cell-depleted T cells, or PBMCs; the material itself was cDNA or gDNA.

Original data processing: Reference gene primer amplification gave nucleated cell count estimates. TCRdb keeps only in-frame clones here, not all; method: immunoSEQ multiplex PCR. V and J calls and clone size are those listed in that table; D and trimming were worked out from the DNA. The data show roughly 260,000 clones, about nine tenths seen once. Germline-derived CDR1 and CDR2 are SQVTM and ANQGSEA. The CDR3 spans 17 residues. V was clipped by 3 bases and J by 2 bases, with 22 bases between them. The sequence was obtained from a man aged 40-55 years who had recovered from COVID-19. The sequencing input was peripheral blood. The V and J genes are TRBV29-1 and TRBJ1-2; TRBD1 might be the D (5 bases). The DNA for the CDR3 is TGCAGCGTTGATATTCGTCGCCCGGAGGGGCGGAACTATGGCTACACCTTC. Translated: CSVDIRRPEGRNYGYTF.